The 7 T cell receptor beta chains listed next were all sequenced from one sample in a study of STAT5B mutations in CD4+ large granular lymphocyte leukemia (dated by TCRdb to the early 2020s). Receptors were amplified or captured by the immunoSEQ multiplex PCR assay. TCRdb provides this immuneACCESS table in a form limited to in-frame rearrangements. Some clones are lacking; in checked studies, under half of them reflect an unresolved V gene, and why the rest are absent is not known. The sample table shows fewer than 50,000 clones, and 80% to 85% are seen once. About 0.33% of the sample rests with the top ten. Sequencing was performed on CD4+ T cells from blood buffy coats. The receptors derive from a human donor in good health.

This clone showed up just once. The chain carries TRBV5-6 and TRBJ1-1; the match to TRBD1 covers 7 bases. The J segment lost 3 bases and the V segment lost 4 bases, leaving 3 bases of the junction unmatched. Germline CDR1 is SGHDT and CDR2 is YYEEEE. The CDR3 has 13 residues. The CDR3 spells CASSQTGDTEAFF. The CDR3 nucleotides read TGTGCCAGCAGCCAAACAGGGGACACTGAAGCTTTCTTT.

The chain links TRBV4-1 to TRBJ2-5; 8 nucleotides line up with TRBD1. In germline, CDR1 is MGHRA, CDR2 YSYEKL. The length of the CDR3 is 13 residues. The V and J ends lost 4 bases and 4 bases, in that order; junction bases with no gene match: 2. The CDR3 sequence is CASSRQGTETQYF. CDR3 DNA: TGCGCCAGCAGCCGACAGGGGACAGAGACCCAGTACTTC.

The chain recombines TRBV25-1 with TRBJ1-5; the D is unclear. The CDR3 runs to 14 residues. Germline V gene lookup returns CDR1 MGHDK and CDR2 SYGVNS. Trimming stripped 4 bases from V and 1 base from J, with 8 bases between. The CDR3 nucleotides read TGTGCCAGCAGTGGGACGGGCAGCAATCAGCCCCAGCATTTT. The encoded protein is CASSGTGSNQPQHF. Full variable domain (rest looked up from reference TRBV25-1 and TRBJ1-5): EADIYQTPRYLVIGTGKKITLECSQTMGHDKMYWYQQDPGMELHLIHYSYGVNSTEKGDLSSESTVSRIRTEHFPLTLESARPSHTSQYLCASSGTGSNQPQHFGDGTRLSIL.

The count of this clone is one. The chain is built from TRBV5-1 and TRBJ2-3; 10 bases map to TRBD2. After removal of 5 bases from V and 2 bases from J, the junction contained 11 bases not matched to a gene. The CDR3 length is 17 residues. Germline CDR1 reads SGHRS; CDR2 reads YFSETQ. The CDR3 reads CASRKGYTSGDTDTQYF. The DNA for the CDR3 is TGCGCCAGCAGAAAAGGGTATACTAGCGGGGACACAGATACGCAGTATTTT.

This sequence joins TRBV6-5 and TRBJ2-1; TRBD2 might be the D (6 bases). V was cut by 5 bases and J by 4 bases, with 15 bases left in between. Germline assignment: CDR1 MNHEY and CDR2 SVGAGI. The CDR3 totals 15 residues. The CDR3 DNA follows: TGTGCCAGCAGTCTTGAGCGGGTGAGATACAATGAGCAGTTCTTC. This encodes CASSLERVRYNEQFF.

This chain links TRBV9 with TRBJ2-5; 10 bases fit TRBD2. The V gene end was trimmed by 4 bases and the J gene end by 0 bases; junction bases not matched to a gene: 3. Germline CDR1 and CDR2: SGDLS and YYNGEE. The CDR3 runs to 15 residues. The CDR3 sequence is CASSISGRNQETQYF. CDR3 nucleotides: TGTGCCAGCAGCATTAGCGGGAGGAACCAAGAGACCCAGTACTTC.

The CDR3 region is CASSLAGSLLSTTIFSGAREQFF. CDR3 nucleotide sequence: TGCGCCAGCAGCTTGGCCGGGTCCCTACTTTCGACAACAATTTTTTCAGGGGCTCGTGAGCAGTTCTTC. V gene TRBV5-1 combines with J gene TRBJ2-1, with a weak D call TRBD1 (6 bases). The V gene lost 0 bases and the J gene lost 9 bases, with 40 bases spanning the gap. The CDR3 runs to 23 residues. In germline, CDR1 is SGHRS, CDR2 YFSETQ. The entire variable domain, with the rest obtained from reference TRBV5-1 and TRBJ2-1, is as follows: KAGVTQTPRYLIKTRGQQVTLSCSPISGHRSVSWYQQTPGQGLQFLFEYFSETQRNKGNFPGRFSGRQFSNSRSEMNVSTLELGDSALYLCASSLAGSLLSTTIFSGAREQFFGPGTRLTVL.